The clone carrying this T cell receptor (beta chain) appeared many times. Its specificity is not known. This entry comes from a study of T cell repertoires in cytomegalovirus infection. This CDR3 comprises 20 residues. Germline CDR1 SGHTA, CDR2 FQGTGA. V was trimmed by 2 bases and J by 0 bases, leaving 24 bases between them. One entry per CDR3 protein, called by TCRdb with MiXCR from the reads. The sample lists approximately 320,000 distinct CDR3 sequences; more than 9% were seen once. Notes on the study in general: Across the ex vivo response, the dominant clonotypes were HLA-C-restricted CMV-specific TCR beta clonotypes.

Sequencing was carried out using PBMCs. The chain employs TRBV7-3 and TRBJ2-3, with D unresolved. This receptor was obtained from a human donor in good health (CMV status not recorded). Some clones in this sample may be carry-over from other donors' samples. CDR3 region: CASSLRSAAAYSTSTDTQYF. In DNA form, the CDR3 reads TGTGCCAGCAGCTTACGGTCGGCAGCCGCGTATTCTACTAGCACAGATACGCAGTATTTT.